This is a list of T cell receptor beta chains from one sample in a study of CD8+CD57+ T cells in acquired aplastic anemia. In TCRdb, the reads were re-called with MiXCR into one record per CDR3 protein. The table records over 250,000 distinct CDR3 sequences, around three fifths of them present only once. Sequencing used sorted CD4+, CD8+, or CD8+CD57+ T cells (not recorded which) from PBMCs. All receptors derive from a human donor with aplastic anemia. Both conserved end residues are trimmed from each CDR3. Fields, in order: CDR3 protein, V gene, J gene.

CDR3 protein: ASSLNSWELF
V gene: TRBV11-2
J gene: TRBJ2-2

CDR3 protein: ASKRGIANSPLH
V gene: TRBV6-5
J gene: TRBJ1-6

CDR3 protein: ASSTPTGDTEAF
V gene: TRBV6-5
J gene: TRBJ1-1

CDR3 protein: SAVGGDRTSFLQY
V gene: TRBV20-1
J gene: TRBJ2-7

CDR3 protein: ASSMSRVTYGYT
V gene: TRBV19
J gene: TRBJ1-2

CDR3 protein: ASSATDRGHTDTQY
V gene: TRBV19
J gene: TRBJ2-3

CDR3 protein: ATSRRGGATGGADTQY
V gene: TRBV15
J gene: TRBJ2-3

CDR3 protein: AWMVNTEAF
V gene: TRBV30
J gene: TRBJ1-1

CDR3 protein: ASSGSYYEQY
V gene: TRBV3-1
J gene: TRBJ2-7

CDR3 protein: AISESSRSARVEAF
V gene: TRBV10-3
J gene: TRBJ1-1

CDR3 protein: ASSPPAGTGTYEQY
V gene: TRBV7-9
J gene: TRBJ2-7

CDR3 protein: ASSSTSLAFQETQY
V gene: TRBV14
J gene: TRBJ2-5

CDR3 protein: ASSLAFAGGYNEQF
V gene: TRBV7-9
J gene: TRBJ2-1

CDR3 protein: ASSLGDTSTDTQY
V gene: TRBV12-3/TRBV12-4
J gene: .

CDR3 protein: AISEPRTVQY
V gene: TRBV10-3
J gene: TRBJ2-7

CDR3 protein: ASSRSGTGGAGEQY
V gene: TRBV5-1
J gene: TRBJ2-7

CDR3 protein: ASSFKLAGGTEQF
V gene: TRBV7-3
J gene: TRBJ2-1

CDR3 protein: ASSPGENTIY
V gene: TRBV5-1
J gene: TRBJ1-3

CDR3 protein: ASRGAEAF
V gene: TRBV2
J gene: TRBJ1-1

CDR3 protein: ASSAKDRTQH
V gene: TRBV19
J gene: TRBJ1-5

CDR3 protein: SATGNQETQY
V gene: TRBV20-1
J gene: TRBJ2-5

CDR3 protein: ASAGRGQRSPLH
V gene: TRBV2
J gene: TRBJ1-6

CDR3 protein: SASPDRREGYEQY
V gene: TRBV20-1
J gene: TRBJ2-7

CDR3 protein: SAGEPTGRQPQH
V gene: TRBV20-1
J gene: TRBJ1-5

CDR3 protein: SARTLAGGPNNEQF
V gene: TRBV29-1
J gene: TRBJ2-1

CDR3 protein: ASSPLAGLSGNTIY
V gene: TRBV18
J gene: TRBJ1-3

CDR3 protein: ASSTTSYEQY
V gene: TRBV7-3
J gene: TRBJ2-7

CDR3 protein: ASSSDRSDTQY
V gene: TRBV2
J gene: TRBJ2-3

CDR3 protein: ASSLDYSSEQF
V gene: TRBV7-8
J gene: TRBJ2-1

CDR3 protein: ASSVGTSGGATGELF
V gene: TRBV9
J gene: TRBJ2-2

CDR3 protein: ASRGQGGQPQH
V gene: TRBV2
J gene: TRBJ1-5

CDR3 protein: ASSGGGMMYEQY
V gene: TRBV25-1
J gene: TRBJ2-7

CDR3 protein: ASSFNMGKITEAF
V gene: TRBV7-3
J gene: TRBJ1-1

CDR3 protein: SASPLAGASHEQY
V gene: TRBV20-1
J gene: TRBJ2-7

CDR3 protein: ASSSTVSGRQY
V gene: TRBV7-9
J gene: TRBJ2-7

CDR3 protein: ASSFGFSGELF
V gene: TRBV12-3/TRBV12-4
J gene: TRBJ2-2

CDR3 protein: ASSPQSGGGFPAF
V gene: TRBV3-1
J gene: TRBJ1-1

CDR3 protein: ASSLGTSQRGVNTEAF
V gene: TRBV5-1
J gene: TRBJ1-1

CDR3 protein: SFVGQGHYEQY
V gene: TRBV29-1
J gene: TRBJ2-7

CDR3 protein: SVAPGNTIY
V gene: TRBV29-1
J gene: TRBJ1-3

CDR3 protein: ASSIVPRTLDYGYT
V gene: TRBV19
J gene: TRBJ1-2

CDR3 protein: ASSFYPGLNGYT
V gene: TRBV11-1
J gene: TRBJ1-2

CDR3 protein: SARGAGGPRGTDTQY
V gene: TRBV20-1
J gene: TRBJ2-3

CDR3 protein: ASSVYRLETQY
V gene: TRBV2
J gene: TRBJ2-5

CDR3 protein: AISAASGYQETQY
V gene: TRBV10-3
J gene: TRBJ2-5

CDR3 protein: ASSASGTGDSPLH
V gene: TRBV25-1
J gene: TRBJ1-6

CDR3 protein: ATSDLGSYEQY
V gene: TRBV24-1
J gene: TRBJ2-7